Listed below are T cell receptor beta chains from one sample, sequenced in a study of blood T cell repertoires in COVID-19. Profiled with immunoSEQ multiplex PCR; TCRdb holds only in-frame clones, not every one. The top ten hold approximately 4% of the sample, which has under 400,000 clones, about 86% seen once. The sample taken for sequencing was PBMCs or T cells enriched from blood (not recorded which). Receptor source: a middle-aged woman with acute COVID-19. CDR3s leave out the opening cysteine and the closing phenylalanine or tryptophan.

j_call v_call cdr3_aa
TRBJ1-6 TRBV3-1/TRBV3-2 ASSQGDRENSPLH
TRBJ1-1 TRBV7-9 ASSLSHRAEAF
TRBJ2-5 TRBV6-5 ASSYQGSQETQY
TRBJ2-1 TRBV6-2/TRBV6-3 ASSYLAGGYNEQF
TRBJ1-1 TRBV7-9 ASSMYGTANTEAF
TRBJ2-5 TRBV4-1 ASSPPGKSQETQY
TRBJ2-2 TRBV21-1 ASSKAPGTSGTGELF
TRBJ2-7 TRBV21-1 ASRYNRGLGEQY
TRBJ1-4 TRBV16 ASSHSTGQSEKLF
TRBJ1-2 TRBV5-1 ASSAGKRSIEYGYT
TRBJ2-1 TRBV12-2 ASRLAGRMGGYNEQF
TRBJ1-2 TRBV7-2 ASSPTGVYGYT
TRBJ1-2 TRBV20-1 SAQSGYGYT
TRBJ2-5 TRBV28 ASSLAGAETQY
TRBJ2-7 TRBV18 ASSPQGAKVD
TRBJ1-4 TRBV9 ASSREGGLGEKLF
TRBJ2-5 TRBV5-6 ASSLSGQETQY